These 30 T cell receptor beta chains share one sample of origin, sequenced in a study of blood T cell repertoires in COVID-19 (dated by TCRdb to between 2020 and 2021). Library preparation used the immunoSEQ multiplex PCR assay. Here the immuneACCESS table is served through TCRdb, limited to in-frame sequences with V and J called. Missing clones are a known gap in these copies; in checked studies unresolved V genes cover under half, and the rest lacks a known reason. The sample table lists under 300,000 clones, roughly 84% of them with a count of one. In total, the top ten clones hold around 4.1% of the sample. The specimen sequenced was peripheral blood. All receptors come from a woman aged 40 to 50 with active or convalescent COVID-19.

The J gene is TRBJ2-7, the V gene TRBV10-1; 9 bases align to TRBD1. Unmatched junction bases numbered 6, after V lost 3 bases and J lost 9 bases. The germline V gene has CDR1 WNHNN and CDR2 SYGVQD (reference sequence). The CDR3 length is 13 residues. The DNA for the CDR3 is TGCGCCAGCAGTGAAGGGACAGGGCTGAGGCAGTACTTC. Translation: CASSEGTGLRQYF.

As DNA, the CDR3 is TGTGCCAGCGCGCAGGGGATGAACACCGGGGAGCTGTTTTTT. This encodes CASAQGMNTGELFF. J is TRBJ2-2 and V is TRBV6-5; possibly TRBD1 for D (6 bases). Germline V CDR1 and CDR2: MNHEY, SVGAGI. The CDR3 runs 14 residues. V was pared by 8 bases and J by 1 base, with 11 bases between.

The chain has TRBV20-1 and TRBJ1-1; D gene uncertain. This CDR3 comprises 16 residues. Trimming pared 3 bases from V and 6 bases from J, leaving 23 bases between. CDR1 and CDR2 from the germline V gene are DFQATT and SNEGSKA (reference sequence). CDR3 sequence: CSASRPSGGFEPEAFF. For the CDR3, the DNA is TGCAGTGCTAGTAGACCCTCAGGAGGGTTTGAGCCTGAAGCTTTCTTT.

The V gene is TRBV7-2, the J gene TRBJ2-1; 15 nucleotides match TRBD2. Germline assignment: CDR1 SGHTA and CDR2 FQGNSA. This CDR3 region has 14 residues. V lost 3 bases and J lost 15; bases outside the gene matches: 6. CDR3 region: CASSFRTSGGALFF. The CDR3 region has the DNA TGTGCCAGCAGCTTCAGGACTAGCGGGGGGGCTCTGTTCTTC.

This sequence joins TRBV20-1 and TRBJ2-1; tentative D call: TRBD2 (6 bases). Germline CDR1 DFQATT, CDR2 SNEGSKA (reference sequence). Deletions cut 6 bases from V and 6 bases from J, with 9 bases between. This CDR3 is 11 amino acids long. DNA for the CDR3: TGCAGTGCGTGGGGAGGCAATGAGCAGTTCTTC. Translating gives CSAWGGNEQFF.

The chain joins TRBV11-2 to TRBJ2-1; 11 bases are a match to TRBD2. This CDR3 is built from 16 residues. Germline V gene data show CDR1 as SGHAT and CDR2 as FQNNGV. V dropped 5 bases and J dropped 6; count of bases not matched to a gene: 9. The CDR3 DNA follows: TGTGCCAGCAGCCCGCGACTAGCGGGGAACGGCAATGAGCAGTTCTTC. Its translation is CASSPRLAGNGNEQFF.

The CDR3 sequence is CASSEVLGARGNTIYF. The CDR3 coding sequence is TGTGCCAGCAGTGAAGTCCTGGGGGCGAGGGGAAACACCATATATTTT. This chain connects TRBV6-1 to TRBJ1-3; TRBD1 might be the D (6 bases). The length of the CDR3 is 16 residues. V dropped 1 base and J dropped 4 bases, with 14 bases sitting between them. The germline CDR1 and CDR2 sequences are MNHNS and SASEGT.

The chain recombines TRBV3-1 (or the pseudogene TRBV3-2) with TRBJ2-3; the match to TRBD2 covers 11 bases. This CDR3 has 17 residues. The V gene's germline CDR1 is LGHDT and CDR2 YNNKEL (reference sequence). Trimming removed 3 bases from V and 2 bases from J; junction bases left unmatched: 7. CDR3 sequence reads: CASSQETSGDPTDTQYF. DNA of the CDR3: TGTGCCAGCAGCCAGGAGACTAGCGGGGACCCCACAGATACGCAGTATTTT.

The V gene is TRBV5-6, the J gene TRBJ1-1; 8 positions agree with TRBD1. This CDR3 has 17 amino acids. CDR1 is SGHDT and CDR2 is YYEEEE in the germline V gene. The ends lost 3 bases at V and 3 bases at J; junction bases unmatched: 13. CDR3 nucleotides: TGTGCCAGCAGCTCTTATTTCCGGGACAGGTGGGACACTGAAGCTTTCTTT. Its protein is CASSSYFRDRWDTEAFF. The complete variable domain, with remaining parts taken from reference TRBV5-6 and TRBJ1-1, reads DAGVTQSPTHLIKTRGQQVTLRCSPKSGHDTVSWYQQALGQGPQFIFQYYEEEERQRGNFPDRFSGHQFPNYSSELNVNALLLGDSALYLCASSSYFRDRWDTEAFFGQGTRLTVV.

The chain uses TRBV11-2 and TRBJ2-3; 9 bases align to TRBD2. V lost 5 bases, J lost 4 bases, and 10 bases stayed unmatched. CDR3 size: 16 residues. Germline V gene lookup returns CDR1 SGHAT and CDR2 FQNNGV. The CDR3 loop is CASSRIAGALSDTQYF. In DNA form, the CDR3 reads TGTGCCAGCAGCCGTATAGCGGGGGCCTTGTCAGATACGCAGTATTTT.

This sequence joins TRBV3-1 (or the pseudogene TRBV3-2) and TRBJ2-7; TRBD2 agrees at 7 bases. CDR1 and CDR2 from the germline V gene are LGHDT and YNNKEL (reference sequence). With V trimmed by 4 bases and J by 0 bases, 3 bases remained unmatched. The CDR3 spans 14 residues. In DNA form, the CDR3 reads TGTGCCAGCAGCCGGGACTACAGCTCCTACGAGCAGTACTTC. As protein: CASSRDYSSYEQYF.

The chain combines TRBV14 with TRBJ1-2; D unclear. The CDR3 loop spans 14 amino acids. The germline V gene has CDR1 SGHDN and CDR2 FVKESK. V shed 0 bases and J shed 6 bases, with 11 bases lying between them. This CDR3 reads CASSQEFRSDGYTF. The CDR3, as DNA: TGTGCCAGCAGCCAAGAATTTCGAAGCGATGGCTACACCTTC. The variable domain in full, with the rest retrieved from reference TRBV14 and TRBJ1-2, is EAGVTQFPSHSVIEKGQTVTLRCDPISGHDNLYWYRRVMGKEIKFLLHFVKESKQDESGMPNNRFLAERTGGTYSTLKVQPAELEDSGVYFCASSQEFRSDGYTFGSGTRLTVV.

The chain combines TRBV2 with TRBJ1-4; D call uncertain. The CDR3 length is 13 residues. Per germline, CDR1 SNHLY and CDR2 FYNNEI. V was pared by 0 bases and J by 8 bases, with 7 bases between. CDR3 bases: TGTGCCAGCAGTGAAGCCTGGAGAGAAAAACTGTTTTTT. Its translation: CASSEAWREKLFF.

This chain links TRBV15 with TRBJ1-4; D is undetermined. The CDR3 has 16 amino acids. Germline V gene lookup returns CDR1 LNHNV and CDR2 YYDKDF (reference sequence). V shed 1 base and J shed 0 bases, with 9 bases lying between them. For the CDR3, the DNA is TGTGCCACCAGCAGAGTCGGTCGCTCAACTAATGAAAAACTGTTTTTT. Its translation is CATSRVGRSTNEKLFF.

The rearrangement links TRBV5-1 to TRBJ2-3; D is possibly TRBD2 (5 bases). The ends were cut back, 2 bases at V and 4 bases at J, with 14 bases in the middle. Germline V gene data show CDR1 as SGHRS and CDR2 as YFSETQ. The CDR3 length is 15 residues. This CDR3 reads CASSFGLADADTQYF. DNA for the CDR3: TGCGCCAGCAGCTTTGGACTGGCCGACGCAGATACGCAGTATTTT. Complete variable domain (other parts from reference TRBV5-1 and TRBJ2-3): KAGVTQTPRYLIKTRGQQVTLSCSPISGHRSVSWYQQTPGQGLQFLFEYFSETQRNKGNFPGRFSGRQFSNSRSEMNVSTLELGDSALYLCASSFGLADADTQYFGPGTRLTVL.

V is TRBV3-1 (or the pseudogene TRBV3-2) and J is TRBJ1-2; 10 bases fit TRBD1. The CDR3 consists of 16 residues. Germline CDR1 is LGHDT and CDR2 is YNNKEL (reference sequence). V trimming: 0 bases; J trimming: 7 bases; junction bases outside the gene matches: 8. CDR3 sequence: CASSQDLVGQGGGYTF. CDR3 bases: TGTGCCAGCAGCCAAGATCTAGTAGGACAGGGGGGTGGCTACACCTTC.

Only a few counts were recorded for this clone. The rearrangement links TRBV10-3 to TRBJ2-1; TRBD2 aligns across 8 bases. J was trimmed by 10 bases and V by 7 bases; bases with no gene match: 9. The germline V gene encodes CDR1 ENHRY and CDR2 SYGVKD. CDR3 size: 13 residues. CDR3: CAINDLAGREQFF. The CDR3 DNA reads TGTGCCATCAACGATCTAGCGGGCAGGGAGCAGTTCTTC.

The CDR3 nucleotides are TGCGCCAGCAGGGCCGGGGACAGGGACACAGATACGCAGTATTTT. Its protein product is CASRAGDRDTDTQYF. This chain connects TRBV5-1 to TRBJ2-3, with 9 bases that match TRBD1. The CDR3 is 15 residues long. From germline, CDR1 is SGHRS and CDR2 YFSETQ. J gave up 2 bases and V 5 bases, and 6 bases lay outside the gene matches.

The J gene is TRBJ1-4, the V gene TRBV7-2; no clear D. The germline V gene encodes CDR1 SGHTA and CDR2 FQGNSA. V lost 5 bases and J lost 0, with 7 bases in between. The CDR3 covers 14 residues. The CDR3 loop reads CASSTYSTNEKLFF. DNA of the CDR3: TGTGCCAGCAGCACTTACTCAACTAATGAAAAACTGTTTTTT.

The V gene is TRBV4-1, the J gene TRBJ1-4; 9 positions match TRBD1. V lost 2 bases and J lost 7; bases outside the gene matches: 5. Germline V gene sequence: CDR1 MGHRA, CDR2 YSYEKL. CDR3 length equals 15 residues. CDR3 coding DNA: TGCGCCAGCAGCCAACCCGGGACAGGGATTGAAAAACTGTTTTTT. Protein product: CASSQPGTGIEKLFF.

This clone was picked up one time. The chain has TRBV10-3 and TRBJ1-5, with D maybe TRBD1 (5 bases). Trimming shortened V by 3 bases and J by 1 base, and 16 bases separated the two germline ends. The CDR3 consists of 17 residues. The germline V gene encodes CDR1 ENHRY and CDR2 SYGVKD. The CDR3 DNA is TGTGCCATCAGTGATCGTCAGGGTTACGTGAGCAATCAGCCCCAGCATTTT. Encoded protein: CAISDRQGYVSNQPQHF.

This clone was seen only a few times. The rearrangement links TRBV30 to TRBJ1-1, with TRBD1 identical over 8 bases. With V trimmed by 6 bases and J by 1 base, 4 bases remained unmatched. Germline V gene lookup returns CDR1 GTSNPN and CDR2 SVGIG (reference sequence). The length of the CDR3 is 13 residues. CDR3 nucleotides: TGTGCCTGTAGGACAGGGTCGAACACTGAAGCTTTCTTT. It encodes CACRTGSNTEAFF.

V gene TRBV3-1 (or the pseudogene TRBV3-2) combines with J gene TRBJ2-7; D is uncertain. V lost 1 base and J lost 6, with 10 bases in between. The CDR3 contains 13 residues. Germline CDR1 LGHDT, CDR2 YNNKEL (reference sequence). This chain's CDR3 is CASSQGPLGEQYV. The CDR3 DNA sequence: TGTGCCAGCAGCCAAGGGCCCCTAGGCGAGCAGTACGTC.

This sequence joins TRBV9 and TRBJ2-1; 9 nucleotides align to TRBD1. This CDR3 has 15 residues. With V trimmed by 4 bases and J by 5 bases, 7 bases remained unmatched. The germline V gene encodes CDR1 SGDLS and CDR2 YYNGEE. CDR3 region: CASSLLGQGNNEQFF. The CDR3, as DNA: TGTGCCAGCAGCCTTCTCGGACAGGGGAACAATGAGCAGTTCTTC.

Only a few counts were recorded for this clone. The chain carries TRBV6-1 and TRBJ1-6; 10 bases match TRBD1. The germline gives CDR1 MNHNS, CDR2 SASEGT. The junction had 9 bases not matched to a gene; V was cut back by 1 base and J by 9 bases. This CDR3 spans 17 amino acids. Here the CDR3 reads CASSEGVSTGGVSPLHF. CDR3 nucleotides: TGTGCCAGCAGTGAAGGGGTCTCGACAGGGGGCGTTTCACCCCTCCACTTT.

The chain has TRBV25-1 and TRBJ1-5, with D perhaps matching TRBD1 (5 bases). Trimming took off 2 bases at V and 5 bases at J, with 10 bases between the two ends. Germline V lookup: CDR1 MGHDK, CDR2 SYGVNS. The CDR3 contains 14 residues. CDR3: CASSEQGWDQPQHF. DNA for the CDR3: TGTGCCAGCAGTGAACAGGGTTGGGATCAGCCCCAGCATTTT. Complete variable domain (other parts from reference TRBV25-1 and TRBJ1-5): EADIYQTPRYLVIGTGKKITLECSQTMGHDKMYWYQQDPGMELHLIHYSYGVNSTEKGDLSSESTVSRIRTEHFPLTLESARPSHTSQYLCASSEQGWDQPQHFGDGTRLSIL.

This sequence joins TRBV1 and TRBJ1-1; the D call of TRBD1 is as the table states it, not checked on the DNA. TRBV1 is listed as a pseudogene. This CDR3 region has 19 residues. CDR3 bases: TGCACCAGCAGCCCCGTCCCACCGAGACGTCCCATGGGCAACACTGAAGCTTTCTTT. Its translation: CTSSPVPPRRPMGNTEAFF.

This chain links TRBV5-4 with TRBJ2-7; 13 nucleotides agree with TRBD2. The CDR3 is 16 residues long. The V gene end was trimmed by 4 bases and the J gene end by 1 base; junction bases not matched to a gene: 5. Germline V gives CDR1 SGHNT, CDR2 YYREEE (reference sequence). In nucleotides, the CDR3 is TGTGCCAGCAGCGCTCCGGGACTAGCGGGGTCCTACGAGCAGTACGTC. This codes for CASSAPGLAGSYEQYV.

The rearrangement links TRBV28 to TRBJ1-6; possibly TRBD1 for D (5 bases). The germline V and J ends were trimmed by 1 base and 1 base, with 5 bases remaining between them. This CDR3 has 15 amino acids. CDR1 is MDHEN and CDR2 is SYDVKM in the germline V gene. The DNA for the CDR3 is TGTGCCAGCAGTTTATACAGGTCCTATAATTCACCCCTCCACTTT. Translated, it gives CASSLYRSYNSPLHF.

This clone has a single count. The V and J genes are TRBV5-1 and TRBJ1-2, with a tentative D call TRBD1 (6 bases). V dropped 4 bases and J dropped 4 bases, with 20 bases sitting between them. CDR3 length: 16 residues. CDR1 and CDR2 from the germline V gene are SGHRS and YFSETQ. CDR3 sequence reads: CASSPPDRTSSYGYTF. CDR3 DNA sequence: TGCGCCAGCAGCCCCCCCGACAGGACTTCCTCCTATGGCTACACCTTC. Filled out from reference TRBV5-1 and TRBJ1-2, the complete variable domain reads KAGVTQTPRYLIKTRGQQVTLSCSPISGHRSVSWYQQTPGQGLQFLFEYFSETQRNKGNFPGRFSGRQFSNSRSEMNVSTLELGDSALYLCASSPPDRTSSYGYTFGSGTRLTVV.